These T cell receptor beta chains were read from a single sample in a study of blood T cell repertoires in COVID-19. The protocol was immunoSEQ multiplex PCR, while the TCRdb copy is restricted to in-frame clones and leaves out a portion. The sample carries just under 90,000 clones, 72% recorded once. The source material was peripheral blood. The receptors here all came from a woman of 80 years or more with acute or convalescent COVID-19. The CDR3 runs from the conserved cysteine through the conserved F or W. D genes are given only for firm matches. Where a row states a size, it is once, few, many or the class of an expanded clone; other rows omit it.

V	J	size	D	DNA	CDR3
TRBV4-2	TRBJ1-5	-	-	TGTGCCAGCAGCCAAGAGGCAATTCAGCCCCAGCATTTT	CASSQEAIQPQHF
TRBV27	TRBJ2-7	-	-	TGTGCCAGCAGTTTATCCCACGGGGTCCTTATGTACGAGCAGTACTTC	CASSLSHGVLMYEQYF
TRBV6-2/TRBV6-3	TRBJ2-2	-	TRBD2	TGTGCCAGCAGTTACAATCCTAGCGGGGGGCGGACCGGGGAGCTGTTTTTT	CASSYNPSGGRTGELFF
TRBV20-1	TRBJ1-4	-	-	TGCAGTGCTAGTCCTATAATAACGGAAAAACTGTTTTTT	CSASPIITEKLFF
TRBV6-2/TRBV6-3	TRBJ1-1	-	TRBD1	TGTGCCAGCAGTGATCAGGGGGCGGACACTGAAGCTTTCTTT	CASSDQGADTEAFF
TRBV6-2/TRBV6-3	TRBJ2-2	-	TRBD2	TGTGCCAGCAGTCCCGAGCGGGGGGCCCCCCCCGGGGAGCTGTTTTTT	CASSPERGAPPGELFF
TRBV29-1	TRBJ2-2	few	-	TGCAGCGTCGGGACTCAGAACACCGGGGAGCTGTTTTTT	CSVGTQNTGELFF
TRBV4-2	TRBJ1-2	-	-	TGTGCCAGCAGCCAAGTTCTCTTTGGGGCGGGGGATGGCTACACCTTC	CASSQVLFGAGDGYTF
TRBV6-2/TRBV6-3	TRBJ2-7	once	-	TGTGCCAGCAGTTGGGACACCTATTACGAGCAGTACTTC	CASSWDTYYEQYF
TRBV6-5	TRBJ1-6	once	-	TGTGCCAGCAGCCACCCTCGCGCACCCCTCCACTTT	CASSHPRAPLHF
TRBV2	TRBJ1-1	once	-	TGTGCCAGCATATGGCAGATGAACACTGAAGCTTTCTTT	CASIWQMNTEAFF
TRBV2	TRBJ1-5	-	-	TGTGCCAGCAGTTTACAGGGTGGGTATCAGCCCCAGCATTTT	CASSLQGGYQPQHF
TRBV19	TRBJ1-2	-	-	TGTGCCAGTACCCAGGGGCTTACTAACTATGGCTACACCTTC	CASTQGLTNYGYTF
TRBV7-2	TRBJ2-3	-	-	TGTGCCAGCAGCGCACTAGGGAACACAGATACGCAGTATTTT	CASSALGNTDTQYF
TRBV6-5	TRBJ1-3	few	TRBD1	TGTGCCAGCACCCGGGACAGAACGAGGACCATATATTTT	CASTRDRTRTIYF
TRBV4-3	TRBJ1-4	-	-	TGCGCCAGCAGCCAAACGTGGGCGGGTGAAAAACTGTTTTTT	CASSQTWAGEKLFF
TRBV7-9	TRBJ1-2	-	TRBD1	TGTGCCAGCAGCTTCCCCACAGGGGGTTTAGACTATGGCTACACCTTC	CASSFPTGGLDYGYTF
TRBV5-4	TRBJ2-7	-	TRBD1	TGTGCCAGCAGCAGGGGACAGGGGGCGGCCTACGAGCAGTACTTC	CASSRGQGAAYEQYF